Each of the 4 T cell receptor beta chains below was sequenced from the same sample in a study of T cell repertoires in cytomegalovirus infection. TCRdb itself ran the reads through MiXCR, one entry per CDR3 protein. The top ten clones hold over 45% of a sample with approximately 590,000 distinct CDR3 sequences, over 35% of them seen once. These receptors' targets are unknown. This material consisted of cultured PBMCs, taken from culture after CMV antigen stimulation. The receptors stem from a human donor in good health (CMV status not recorded). Some clones in this sample may be carry-over from other donors' samples.

This clonotype was counted between two and nine times. This chain connects TRBV27 to TRBJ1-6; tentatively, D is TRBD1 (5 bases). Trimming took off 4 bases at V and 7 bases at J, with 11 bases between the two ends. The CDR3 extends over 14 amino acids. CDR1 is MNHEY and CDR2 is SMNVEV in the germline V gene (reference sequence). DNA for the CDR3: TGTGCCAGCAGTTCCGGCAGGGTGAATTCACCCCTCCACTTT. Its translation: CASSSGRVNSPLHF.

The chain uses TRBV9 and TRBJ1-2; perhaps TRBD1 as D (6 bases). V shed 0 bases and J shed 3 bases, with 12 bases lying between them. In germline, CDR1 is SGDLS, CDR2 YYNGEE. The CDR3 is made up of 15 amino acids. CDR3 nucleotide sequence: TGTGCCAGCAGCGTAGCGCCAGGGGAGGACTATGGCTACACCTTC. It specifies CASSVAPGEDYGYTF.

V and J are TRBV4-1 and TRBJ2-7; TRBD1 agrees at 8 bases. Germline V gene data show CDR1 as MGHRA and CDR2 as YSYEKL. The CDR3 contains 16 residues. Trimming cost V 1 base and J 2 bases; bases outside gene matches: 7. The CDR3 spells CASSQAETGVTYEQYF. The CDR3 region has the DNA TGCGCCAGCAGCCAAGCCGAGACAGGGGTAACCTACGAGCAGTACTTC.

The chain recombines TRBV6-2 or TRBV6-3 with TRBJ2-1; 9 bases map to TRBD2. The V gene's germline CDR1 is MNHEY and CDR2 SVGEGT. The CDR3 has 18 residues. With 2 bases clipped from V and 9 bases from J, the junction kept 17 bases outside the gene matches. The CDR3 coding sequence is TGTGCCAGCAGTTACCTTGTCGGCGGGAGCGGGAGGAATGGTGAGCAGTTCTTC. Translating gives CASSYLVGGSGRNGEQFF.